The entry below gives a single TCR beta chain sequence along with its context. This clonotype was detected ten times or more. It lacks a known antigen. Qualities for individual bases were not recorded, and no much larger clone is one base off. The data originate from a study (dated by TCRdb to the early 2010s). The sequencing machine was an Illumina Genome Analyzer IIx. TCRdb passed the public sequencing reads through fastp at Q25 and MiXCR, retaining productive beta sequences. Each CDR3 protein appears once, grouped with its most common genes and DNA. In this sample the table shows 15,000 or so distinct CDR3 sequences, about 38% of which occur a single time. The ten largest clones add up to 15% to 20% of the sample. Sequencing was done on a sample of blood. This TCR derives from a human donor.

Read as DNA, the sequence is TGTGCCAGCAGCCAACAAACCCCAGGGGCGGGGAGCTATGGCTACACCTTC. The encoded protein is CASSQQTPGAGSYGYTF. Recombination connected TRBV4-2 to TRBJ1-2; the D segment could be TRBD1, given 6 matching bases. CDR1 and CDR2 were assigned from the germline V gene as LGHNA and YNFKEQ. Trimming takes 2 bases from V and 4 bases from J, and the germline ends sit 20 bases apart. The CDR3 measures 17 amino acids from cysteine to phenylalanine. Only the CDR3 DNA is retained, 51 bases long and in frame from the first base.